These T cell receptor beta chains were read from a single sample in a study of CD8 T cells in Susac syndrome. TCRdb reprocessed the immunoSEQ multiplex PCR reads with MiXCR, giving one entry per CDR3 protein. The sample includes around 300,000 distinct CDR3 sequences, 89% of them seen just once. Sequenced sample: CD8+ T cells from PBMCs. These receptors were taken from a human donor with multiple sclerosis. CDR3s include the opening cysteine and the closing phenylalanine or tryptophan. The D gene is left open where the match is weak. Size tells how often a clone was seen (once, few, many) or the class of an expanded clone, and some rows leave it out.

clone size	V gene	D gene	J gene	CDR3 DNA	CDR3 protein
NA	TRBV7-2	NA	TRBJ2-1	TGTGCCAGCAGCTTACCGGGGGGCTACCTAGGGCAGTTCTTC	CASSLPGGYLGQFF
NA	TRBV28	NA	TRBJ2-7	TGTGCCAGCAGTTGGGGACCCTGGAGCTCCTACGAGCAGTACTTC	CASSWGPWSSYEQYF
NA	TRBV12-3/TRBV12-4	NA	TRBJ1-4	TGTGCCAGCAGTTTTTTTCGTGGGAGTGAAAAACTGTTTTTT	CASSFFRGSEKLFF
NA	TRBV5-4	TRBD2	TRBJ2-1	TGTGCCAGCAGCGCGGGGGGAAATGAGCAGTTCTTC	CASSAGGNEQFF
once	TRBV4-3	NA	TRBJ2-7	TGCGCCAGCAGCCAAGATTTTACTAGCTTGTACGAGCAGTACTTC	CASSQDFTSLYEQYF
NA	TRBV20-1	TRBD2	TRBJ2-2	TGCAGTGCTAGAGACCTAAGGCGTCCCACTAGCGGGAGGAACACCGGGGAGCTGTTTTTT	CSARDLRRPTSGRNTGELFF
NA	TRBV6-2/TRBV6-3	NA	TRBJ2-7	TGTGCCAGCGGCCAGGCAGCATTATCCTCCTACGAGCAGTACTTC	CASGQAALSSYEQYF
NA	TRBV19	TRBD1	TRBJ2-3	TGTGCCAGTAGCGAGTGGGACAGTTCTAGCACAGATACGCAGTATTTT	CASSEWDSSSTDTQYF
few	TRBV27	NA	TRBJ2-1	TGTGCCAGCAGTTTCGTCGGGAACAATGAGCAGTTCTTC	CASSFVGNNEQFF
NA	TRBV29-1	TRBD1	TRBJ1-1	TGCAGCGTTGAGTGGCAGGGGGCGACTGAAGCTTTCTTT	CSVEWQGATEAFF
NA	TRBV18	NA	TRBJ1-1	TGTGCCAGCTCACCACGGGGACCGGGAGAGAACACTGAAGCTTTCTTT	CASSPRGPGENTEAFF
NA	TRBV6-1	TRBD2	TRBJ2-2	TGTGCCAGCACTCACGGGGGACTAGCGGGAGGGATCGACACCGGGGAGCTGTTTTTT	CASTHGGLAGGIDTGELFF
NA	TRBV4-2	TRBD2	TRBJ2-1	TGTGCCAGCAGCCCGAAGATAATGTCTAGCGGGAGGGCCGAAGACAATGAGCAGTTCTTC	CASSPKIMSSGRAEDNEQFF